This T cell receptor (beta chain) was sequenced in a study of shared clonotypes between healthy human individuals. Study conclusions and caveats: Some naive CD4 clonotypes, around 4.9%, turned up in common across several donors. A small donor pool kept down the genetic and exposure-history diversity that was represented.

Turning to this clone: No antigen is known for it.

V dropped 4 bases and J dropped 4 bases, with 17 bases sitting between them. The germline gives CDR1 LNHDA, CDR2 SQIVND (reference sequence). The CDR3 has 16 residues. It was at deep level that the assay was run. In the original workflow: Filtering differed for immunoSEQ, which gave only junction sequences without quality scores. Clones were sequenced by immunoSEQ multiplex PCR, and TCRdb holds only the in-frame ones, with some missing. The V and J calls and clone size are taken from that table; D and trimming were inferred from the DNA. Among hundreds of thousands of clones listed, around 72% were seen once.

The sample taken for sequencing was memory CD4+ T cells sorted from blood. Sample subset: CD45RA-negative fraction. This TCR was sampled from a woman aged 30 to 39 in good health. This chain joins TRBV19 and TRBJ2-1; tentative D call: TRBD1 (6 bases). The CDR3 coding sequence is TGTGCCAGTAGTACACCGGGGACAATCCTATACAATGAGCAGTTCTTC. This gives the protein CASSTPGTILYNEQFF.